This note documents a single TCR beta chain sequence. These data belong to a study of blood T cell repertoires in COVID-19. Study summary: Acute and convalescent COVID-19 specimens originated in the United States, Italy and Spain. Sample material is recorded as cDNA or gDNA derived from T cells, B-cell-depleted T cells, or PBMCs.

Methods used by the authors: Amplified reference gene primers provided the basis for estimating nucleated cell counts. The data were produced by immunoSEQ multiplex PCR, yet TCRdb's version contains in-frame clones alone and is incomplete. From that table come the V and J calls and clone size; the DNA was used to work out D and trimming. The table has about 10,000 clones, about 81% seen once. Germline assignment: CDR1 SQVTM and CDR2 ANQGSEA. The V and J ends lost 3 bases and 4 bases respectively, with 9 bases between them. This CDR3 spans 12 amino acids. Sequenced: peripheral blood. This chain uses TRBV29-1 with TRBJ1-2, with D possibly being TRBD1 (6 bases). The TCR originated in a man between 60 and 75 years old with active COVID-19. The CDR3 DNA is TGCAGCGTTGAGGCGGGGGCCTATGGCTACACCTTC. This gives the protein CSVEAGAYGYTF.